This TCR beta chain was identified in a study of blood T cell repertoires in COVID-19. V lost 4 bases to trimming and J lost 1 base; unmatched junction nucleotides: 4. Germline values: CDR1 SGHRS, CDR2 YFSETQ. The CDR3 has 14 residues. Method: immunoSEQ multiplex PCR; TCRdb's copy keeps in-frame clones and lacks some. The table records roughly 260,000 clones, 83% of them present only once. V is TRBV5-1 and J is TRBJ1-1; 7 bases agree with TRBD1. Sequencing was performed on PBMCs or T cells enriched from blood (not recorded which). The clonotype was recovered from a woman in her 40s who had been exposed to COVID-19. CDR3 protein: CASSIGQENTEAFF. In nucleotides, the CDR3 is TGCGCCAGCAGCATCGGACAGGAGAACACTGAAGCTTTCTTT.